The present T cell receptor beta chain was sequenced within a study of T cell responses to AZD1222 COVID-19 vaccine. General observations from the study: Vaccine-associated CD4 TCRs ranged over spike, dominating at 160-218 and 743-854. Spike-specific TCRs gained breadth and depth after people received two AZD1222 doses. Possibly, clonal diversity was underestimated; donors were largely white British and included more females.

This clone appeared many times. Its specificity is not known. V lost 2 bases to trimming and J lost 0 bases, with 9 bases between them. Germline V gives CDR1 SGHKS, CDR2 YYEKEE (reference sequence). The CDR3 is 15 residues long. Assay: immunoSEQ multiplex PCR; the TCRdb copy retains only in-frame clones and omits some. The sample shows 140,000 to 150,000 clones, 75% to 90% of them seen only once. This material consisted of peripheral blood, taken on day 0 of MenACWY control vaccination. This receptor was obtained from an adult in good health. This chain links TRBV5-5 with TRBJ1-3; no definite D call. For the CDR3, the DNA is TGTGCCAGCAGCTTAGTGTTCTTCTCTGGAAACACCATATATTTT. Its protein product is CASSLVFFSGNTIYF. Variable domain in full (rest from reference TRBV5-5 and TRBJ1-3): DAGVTQSPTHLIKTRGQQVTLRCSPISGHKSVSWYQQVLGQGPQFIFQYYEKEERGRGNFPDRFSARQFPNYSSELNVNALLLGDSALYLCASSLVFFSGNTIYFGEGSWLTVV.